The T cell receptor (beta chain) under discussion was sequenced for a study of blood T cell repertoires in COVID-19. The CDR3 spans 13 residues. Germline V gene data show CDR1 as SGHKS and CDR2 as YYEKEE (reference sequence). Trimming removed 4 bases at V and 4 bases at J, with 9 bases between. This clone was detected once. In the study's own analysis: Reference gene primer amplification yielded estimated nucleated cell counts. Assay used: immunoSEQ multiplex PCR; TCRdb lists only in-frame clones, some missing. V and J calls and clone size are copied from that table; D and trimming were computed from the DNA. This table holds 200,000 or so clones, 84% found once.

The origin of this receptor is a human donor in a cohort sampled during active COVID-19. This chain joins TRBV5-5 and TRBJ1-5, with D hard to call. Sequenced sample: peripheral blood. CDR3 in amino acids: CASSPATNQPQHF. CDR3 bases: TGTGCCAGCAGCCCGGCGACAAATCAGCCCCAGCATTTT.